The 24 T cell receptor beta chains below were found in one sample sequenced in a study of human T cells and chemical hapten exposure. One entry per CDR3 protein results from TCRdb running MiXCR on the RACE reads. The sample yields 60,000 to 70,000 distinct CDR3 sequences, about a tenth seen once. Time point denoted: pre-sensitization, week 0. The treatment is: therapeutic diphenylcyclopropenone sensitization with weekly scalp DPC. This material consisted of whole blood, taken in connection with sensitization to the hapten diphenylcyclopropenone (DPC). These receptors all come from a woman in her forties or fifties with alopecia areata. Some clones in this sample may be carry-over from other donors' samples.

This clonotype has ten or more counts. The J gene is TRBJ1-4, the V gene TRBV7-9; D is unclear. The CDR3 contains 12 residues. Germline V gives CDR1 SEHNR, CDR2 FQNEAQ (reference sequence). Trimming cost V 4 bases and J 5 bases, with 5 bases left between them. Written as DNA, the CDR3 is TGTGCCAGCAGCTCCCTAAATGAAAAACTGTTTTTT. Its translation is CASSSLNEKLFF. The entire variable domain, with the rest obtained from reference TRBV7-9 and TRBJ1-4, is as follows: DTGVSQNPRHKITKRGQNVTFRCDPISEHNRLYWYRQTLGQGPEFLTYFQNEAQLEKSRLLSDRFSAERPKGSFSTLEIQRTEQGDSAMYLCASSSLNEKLFFGSGTQLSVL.

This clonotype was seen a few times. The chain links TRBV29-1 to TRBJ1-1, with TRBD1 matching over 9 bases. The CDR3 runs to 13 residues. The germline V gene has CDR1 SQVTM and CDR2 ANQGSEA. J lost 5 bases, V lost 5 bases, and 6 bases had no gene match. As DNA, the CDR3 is TGCAGCGTTAATAGACAGGGGGGGACTGAAGCTTTCTTT. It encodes CSVNRQGGTEAFF.

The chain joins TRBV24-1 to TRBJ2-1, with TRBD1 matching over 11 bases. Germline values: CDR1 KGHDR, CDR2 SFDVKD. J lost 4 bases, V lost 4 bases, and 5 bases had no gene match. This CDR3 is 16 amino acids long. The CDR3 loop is CATSDSGTGGYNEQFF. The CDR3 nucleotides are TGTGCCACCAGTGACTCCGGGACAGGGGGGTACAATGAGCAGTTCTTC.

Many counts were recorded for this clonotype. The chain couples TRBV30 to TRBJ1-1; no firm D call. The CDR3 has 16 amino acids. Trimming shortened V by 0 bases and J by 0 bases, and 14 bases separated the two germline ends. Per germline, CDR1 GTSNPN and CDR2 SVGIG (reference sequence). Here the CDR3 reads CAWSVKAGTMNTEAFF. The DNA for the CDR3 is TGTGCCTGGAGTGTAAAGGCCGGAACCATGAACACTGAAGCTTTCTTT. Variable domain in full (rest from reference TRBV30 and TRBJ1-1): SQTIHQWPATLVQPVGSPLSLECTVEGTSNPNLYWYRQAAGRGLQLLFYSVGIGQISSEVPQNLSASRPQDRQFILSSKKLLLSDSGFYLCAWSVKAGTMNTEAFFGQGTRLTVV.

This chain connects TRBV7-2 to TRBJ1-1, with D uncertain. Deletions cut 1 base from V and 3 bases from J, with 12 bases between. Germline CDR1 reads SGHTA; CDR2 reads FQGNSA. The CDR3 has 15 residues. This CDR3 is CASSLDPGLDTEAFF. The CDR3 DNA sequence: TGTGCCAGCAGCTTAGACCCCGGACTCGACACTGAAGCTTTCTTT. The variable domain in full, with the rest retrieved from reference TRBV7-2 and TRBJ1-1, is GAGVSQSPSNKVTEKGKDVELRCDPISGHTALYWYRQSLGQGLEFLIYFQGNSAPDKSGLPSDRFSAERTGGSVSTLTIQRTQQEDSAVYLCASSLDPGLDTEAFFGQGTRLTVV.

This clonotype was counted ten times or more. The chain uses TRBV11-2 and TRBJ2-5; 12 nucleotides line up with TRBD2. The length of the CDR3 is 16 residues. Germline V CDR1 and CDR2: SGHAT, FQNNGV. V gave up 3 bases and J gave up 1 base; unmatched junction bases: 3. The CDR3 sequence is CASSFTSGGLQETQYF. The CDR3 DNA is TGTGCCAGCAGCTTTACTAGCGGGGGGCTCCAAGAGACCCAGTACTTC.

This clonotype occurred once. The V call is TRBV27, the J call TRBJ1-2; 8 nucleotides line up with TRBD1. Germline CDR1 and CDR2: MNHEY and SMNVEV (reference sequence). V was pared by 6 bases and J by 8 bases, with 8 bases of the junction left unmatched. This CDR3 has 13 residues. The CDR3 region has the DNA TGTGCCAGCAGGCCGACAGGGGACATAGGCTACACCTTC. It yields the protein CASRPTGDIGYTF.

Here the CDR3 reads CASSPQTGTYTF. The CDR3 nucleotides read TGTGCCAGCAGCCCCCAGACAGGGACTTACACCTTC. The J gene is TRBJ1-2, the V gene TRBV7-3; 7 bases fit TRBD1. V shed 5 bases and J 11 bases; nucleotides not matched to a gene: 8. The germline gives CDR1 SGHTA, CDR2 FQGTGA. This CDR3 spans 12 amino acids.

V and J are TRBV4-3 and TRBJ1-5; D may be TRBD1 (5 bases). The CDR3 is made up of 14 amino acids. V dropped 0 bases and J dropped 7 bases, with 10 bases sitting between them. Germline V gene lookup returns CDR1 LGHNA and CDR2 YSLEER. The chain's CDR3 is CASSQDKGEQPQHF. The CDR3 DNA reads TGCGCCAGCAGCCAAGATAAAGGGGAGCAGCCCCAGCATTTT.

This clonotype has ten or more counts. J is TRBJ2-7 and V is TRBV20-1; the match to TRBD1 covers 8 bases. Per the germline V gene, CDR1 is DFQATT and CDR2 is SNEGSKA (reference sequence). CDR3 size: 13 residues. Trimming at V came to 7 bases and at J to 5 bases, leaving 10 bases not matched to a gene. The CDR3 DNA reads TGCAGTGTTACTACGACAGGGGACCACGAGCAGTACTTC. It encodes CSVTTTGDHEQYF.

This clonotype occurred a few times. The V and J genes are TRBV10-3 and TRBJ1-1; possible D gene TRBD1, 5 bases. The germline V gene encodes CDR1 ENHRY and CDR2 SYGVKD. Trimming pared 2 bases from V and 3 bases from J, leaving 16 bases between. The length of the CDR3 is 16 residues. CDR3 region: CAISEAHGGEDTEAFF. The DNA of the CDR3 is TGTGCCATCAGTGAGGCCCATGGAGGGGAGGACACTGAAGCTTTCTTT.

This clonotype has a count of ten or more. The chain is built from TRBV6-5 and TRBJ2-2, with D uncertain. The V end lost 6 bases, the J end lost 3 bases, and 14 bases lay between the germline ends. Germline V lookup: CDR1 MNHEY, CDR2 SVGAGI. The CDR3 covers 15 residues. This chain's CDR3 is CASSRKTPDTGELFF. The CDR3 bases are TGTGCCAGCAGCCGGAAGACCCCAGACACCGGGGAGCTGTTTTTT.

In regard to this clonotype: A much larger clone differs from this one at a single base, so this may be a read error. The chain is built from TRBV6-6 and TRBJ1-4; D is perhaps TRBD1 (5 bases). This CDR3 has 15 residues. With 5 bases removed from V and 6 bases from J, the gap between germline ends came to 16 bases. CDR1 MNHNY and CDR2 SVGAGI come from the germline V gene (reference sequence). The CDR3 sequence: CASSQRGRTDEKLFF. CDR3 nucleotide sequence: TGTGCCAGCAGTCAACGGGGCAGGACTGATGAAAAACTGTTTTTT.

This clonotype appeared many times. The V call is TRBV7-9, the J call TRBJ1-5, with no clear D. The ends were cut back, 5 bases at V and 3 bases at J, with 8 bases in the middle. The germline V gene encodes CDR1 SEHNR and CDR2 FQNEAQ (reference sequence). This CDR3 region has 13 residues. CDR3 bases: TGTGCCAGCAGCGCCGTTCCCAATCAGCCCCAGCATTTT. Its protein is CASSAVPNQPQHF.

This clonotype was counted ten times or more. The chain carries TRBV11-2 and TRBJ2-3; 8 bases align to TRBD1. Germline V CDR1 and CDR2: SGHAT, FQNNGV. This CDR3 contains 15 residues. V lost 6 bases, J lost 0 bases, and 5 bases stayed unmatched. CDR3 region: CASSTGTGSTDTQYF. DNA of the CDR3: TGTGCCAGCAGTACCGGGACAGGTAGCACAGATACGCAGTATTTT.

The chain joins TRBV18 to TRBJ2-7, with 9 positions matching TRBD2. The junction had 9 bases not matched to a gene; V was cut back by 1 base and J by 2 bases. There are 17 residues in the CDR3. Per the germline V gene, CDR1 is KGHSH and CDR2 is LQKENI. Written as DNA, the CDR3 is TGTGCCAGCTCACCACTCCCTGGCGGGGGGGATACCTACGAGCAGTACTTC. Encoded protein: CASSPLPGGGDTYEQYF. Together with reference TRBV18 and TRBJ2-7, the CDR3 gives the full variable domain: NAGVMQNPRHLVRRRGQEARLRCSPMKGHSHVYWYRQLPEEGLKFMVYLQKENIIDESGMPKERFSAEFPKEGPSILRIQQVVRGDSAAYFCASSPLPGGGDTYEQYFGPGTRLTVT.

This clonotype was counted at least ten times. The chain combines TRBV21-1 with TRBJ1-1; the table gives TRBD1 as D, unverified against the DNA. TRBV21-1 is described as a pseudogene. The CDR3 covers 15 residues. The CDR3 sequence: CASSKDREWVTEAFF. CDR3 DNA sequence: TGTGCCAGCAGCAAAGACAGGGAATGGGTCACTGAAGCTTTCTTT.

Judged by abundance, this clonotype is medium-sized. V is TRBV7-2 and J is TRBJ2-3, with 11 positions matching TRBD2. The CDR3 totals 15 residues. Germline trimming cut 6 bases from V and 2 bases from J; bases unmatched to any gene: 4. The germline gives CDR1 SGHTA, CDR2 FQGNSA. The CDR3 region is CASSPLAGATDTQYF. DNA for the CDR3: TGTGCCAGCAGTCCACTAGCGGGGGCCACAGATACGCAGTATTTT.

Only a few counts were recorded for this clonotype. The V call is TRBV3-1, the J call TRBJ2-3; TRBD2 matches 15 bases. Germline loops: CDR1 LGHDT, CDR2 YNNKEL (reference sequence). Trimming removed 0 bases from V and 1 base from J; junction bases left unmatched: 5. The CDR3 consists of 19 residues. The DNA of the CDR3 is TGTGCCAGCAGCCAAGAATGGACTAGCGGGAGGGAGGGCACAGATACGCAGTATTTT. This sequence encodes CASSQEWTSGREGTDTQYF.

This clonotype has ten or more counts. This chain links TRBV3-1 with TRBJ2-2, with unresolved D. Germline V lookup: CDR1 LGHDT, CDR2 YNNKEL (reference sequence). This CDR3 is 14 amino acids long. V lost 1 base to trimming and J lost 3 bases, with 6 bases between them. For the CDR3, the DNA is TGTGCCAGCAGCCAAGGACACTACACCGGGGAGCTGTTTTTT. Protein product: CASSQGHYTGELFF.

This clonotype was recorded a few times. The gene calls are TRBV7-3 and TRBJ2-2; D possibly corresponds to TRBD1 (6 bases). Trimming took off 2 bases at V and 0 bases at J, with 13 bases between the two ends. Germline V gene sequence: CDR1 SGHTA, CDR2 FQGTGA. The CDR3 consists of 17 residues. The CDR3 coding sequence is TGTGCCAGCAGCTTAGACCTGCAGGGGCCGAACACCGGGGAGCTGTTTTTT. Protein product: CASSLDLQGPNTGELFF.

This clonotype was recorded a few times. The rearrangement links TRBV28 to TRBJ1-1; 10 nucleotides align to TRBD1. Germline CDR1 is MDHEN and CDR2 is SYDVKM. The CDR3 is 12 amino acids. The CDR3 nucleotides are TGTGTGGCCGGAGACAGGGGGCGCGGGGCTTTCTTT. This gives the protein CVAGDRGRGAFF. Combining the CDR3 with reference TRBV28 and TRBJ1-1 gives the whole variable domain DVKVTQSSRYLVKRTGEKVFLECVQDMDHENMFWYRQDPGLGLRLIYFSYDVKMKEKGDIPEGYSVSREKKERFSLILESASTNQTSMYLCVAGDRGRGAFFGQGTRLTVV.

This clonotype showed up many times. CDR3 bases: TGTGCCAGCAGTAGAAGACAGTCCTTGAACACTGAAGCTTTCTTT. Amino acids: CASSRRQSLNTEAFF. V and J are TRBV27 and TRBJ1-1; TRBD1 is a possible D gene (5 bases). The V gene's germline CDR1 is MNHEY and CDR2 SMNVEV (reference sequence). V was pared by 5 bases and J by 0 bases, with 13 bases between. This CDR3 comprises 15 residues.

This CDR3 is CASSLGIGELFF. CDR3 nucleotide sequence: TGTGCCAGCAGCCTTGGCATCGGGGAGCTGTTTTTT. The gene calls are TRBV3-1 and TRBJ2-2; D gene ambiguous. This CDR3 has 12 residues. Trimming stripped 4 bases from V and 7 bases from J, with 7 bases between. Germline assignment: CDR1 LGHDT and CDR2 YNNKEL (reference sequence). Drawing the rest from reference TRBV3-1 and TRBJ2-2, the complete variable domain is DTAVSQTPKYLVTQMGNDKSIKCEQNLGHDTMYWYKQDSKKFLKIMFSYNNKELIINETVPNRFSPKSPDKAHLNLHINSLELGDSAVYFCASSLGIGELFFGEGSRLTVL.